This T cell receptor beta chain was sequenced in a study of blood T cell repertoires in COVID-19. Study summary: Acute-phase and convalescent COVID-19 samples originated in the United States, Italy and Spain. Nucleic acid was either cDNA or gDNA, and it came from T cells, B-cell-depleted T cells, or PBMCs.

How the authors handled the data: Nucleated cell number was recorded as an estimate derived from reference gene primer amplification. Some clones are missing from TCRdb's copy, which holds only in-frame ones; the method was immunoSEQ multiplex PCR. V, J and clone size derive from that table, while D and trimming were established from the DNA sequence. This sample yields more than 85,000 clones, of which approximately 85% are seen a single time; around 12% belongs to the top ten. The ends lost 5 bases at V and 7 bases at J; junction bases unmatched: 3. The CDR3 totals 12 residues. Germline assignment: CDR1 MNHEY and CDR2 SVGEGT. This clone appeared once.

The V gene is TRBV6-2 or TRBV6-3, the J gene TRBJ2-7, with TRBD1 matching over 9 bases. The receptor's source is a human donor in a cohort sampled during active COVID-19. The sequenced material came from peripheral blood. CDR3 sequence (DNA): TGTGCCAGCAGTCAGGGACAGGGAGAGCAGTACTTC. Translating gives CASSQGQGEQYF.